A selection of T cell receptor beta chains follows, all from one sample in a study of CD8+ T cells in alopecia areata. The method was immunoSEQ multiplex PCR; TCRdb's version includes in-frame clones alone and lacks a portion of them. The table has approximately 210,000 clones, roughly 44% seen once. Sequencing used CD4+ T cells sorted from blood, obtained at approximately week 37, from a patient treated with tofacitinib. These receptors were taken from a human donor with alopecia areata. Each CDR3 is given with its conserved first and last residue. The D gene is left open where the match is weak. Clone size is shown for a subset of rows, as once, few, many or a class of expanded clone.

V	J	D	length	size	CDR3	DNA
TRBV6-6	TRBJ1-1	-	11	-	CASSYVTEAFF	TGTGCCAGCAGTTATGTCACTGAAGCTTTCTTT
TRBV5-1	TRBJ2-1	-	13	once	CASRDFGYNEQFF	TGCGCCAGCCGAGATTTTGGGTACAATGAGCAGTTCTTC
TRBV30	TRBJ1-4	-	11	-	CAWSVREKLFF	TGTGCCTGGAGTGTACGAGAAAAACTGTTTTTT
TRBV4-1	TRBJ1-2	TRBD1	17	-	CASSQPGQGASNYGYTF	TGCGCCAGCAGCCAACCGGGACAGGGGGCCTCTAACTATGGCTACACCTTC
TRBV2	TRBJ2-4	TRBD1	14	-	CASSYDRGRNIQYF	TGTGCCAGCAGTTACGACAGGGGGCGAAACATTCAGTACTTC
TRBV10-3	TRBJ2-7	-	15	few	CAISAPGTQSYEQYF	TGTGCCATCAGTGCACCCGGGACACAATCCTACGAGCAGTACTTC
TRBV19	TRBJ2-2	-	12	-	CAATENTGELFF	TGTGCTGCTACAGAAAACACCGGGGAGCTGTTTTTT
TRBV18	TRBJ2-5	-	10	-	CASSRETQYF	TGTGCCAGCTCACGAGAGACCCAGTACTTC
TRBV5-4	TRBJ1-2	-	14	-	CASSLSVVNYGYTF	TGTGCCAGCAGCTTGTCCGTCGTAAACTATGGCTACACCTTC
TRBV18	TRBJ1-1	-	14	few	CASSNQAGNTEAFF	TGTGCCAGCTCAAACCAGGCGGGGAACACTGAAGCTTTCTTT
TRBV7-2	TRBJ2-3	TRBD1	15	-	CASSLGGTGLDTQYF	TGTGCCAGCAGCTTAGGCGGGACAGGATTGGATACGCAGTATTTT
TRBV29-1	TRBJ2-1	TRBD1	15	-	CSVEAAGGAYNEQFF	TGCAGCGTTGAGGCGGCAGGGGGCGCTTACAATGAGCAGTTCTTC
TRBV19	TRBJ2-3	TRBD2	17	few	CASSPGASGRWGDTQYF	TGTGCCAGTAGTCCCGGCGCTAGCGGGAGGTGGGGAGATACGCAGTATTTT
TRBV7-3	TRBJ2-2	-	16	-	CASSLQAGPNTGELFF	TGTGCCAGCAGCTTACAGGCGGGACCGAACACCGGGGAGCTGTTTTTT
TRBV9	TRBJ2-7	TRBD2	14	-	CASSSSGTSYEQYF	TGTGCCAGCAGTTCTAGCGGGACCTCCTACGAGCAGTACTTC
TRBV11-2	TRBJ2-7	-	16	many	CASSLGGARSSYEQYF	TGTGCCAGCAGCTTAGGGGGGGCCAGGAGCTCCTACGAGCAGTACTTC
TRBV29-1	TRBJ2-1	TRBD1	14	-	CSALPTGVYNEQFF	TGCAGCGCCCTACCGACAGGGGTGTACAATGAGCAGTTCTTC
TRBV7-2	TRBJ1-4	-	15	-	CASSLTRAGNGKLFF	TGTGCCAGCAGCTTAACCCGGGCCGGCAATGGAAAACTGTTTTTT
TRBV4-1	TRBJ1-3	TRBD1	18	-	CASSQDRGQGGSGNTIYF	TGCGCCAGCAGCCAAGATCGGGGACAGGGGGGCTCTGGAAACACCATATATTTT
TRBV15	TRBJ1-2	-	15	once	CATSRDLGWGYGYTF	TGTGCCACCAGCAGAGACCTGGGTTGGGGATATGGCTACACCTTC
TRBV30	TRBJ2-5	-	13	few	CAWSEGAEETQYF	TGTGCCTGGAGCGAAGGGGCGGAAGAGACCCAGTACTTC
TRBV2	TRBJ1-5	TRBD1	15	few	CASSRGQGGNQPQHF	TGTGCCAGCAGCCGCGGACAGGGAGGCAATCAGCCCCAGCATTTT
TRBV19	TRBJ2-5	-	14	few	CASSTSHGQETQYF	TGTGCCAGTAGTACGTCTCACGGCCAAGAGACCCAGTACTTC
TRBV7-2	TRBJ2-6	-	14	few	CASSSRSGANVLTF	TGTGCCAGCAGCTCGCGCTCTGGGGCCAACGTCCTGACTTTC
TRBV7-9	TRBJ2-3	TRBD1	15	-	CASSPDRGITDTQYF	TGTGCCAGCAGCCCGGACAGGGGAATCACAGATACGCAGTATTTT
TRBV5-1	TRBJ2-5	-	12	-	CASSRDQETQYF	TGCGCCAGCAGTCGGGATCAAGAGACCCAGTACTTC
TRBV5-1	TRBJ2-3	TRBD2	18	-	CASSLDLPGLAGGDTQYF	TGCGCCAGCAGCTTAGACCTCCCGGGACTAGCAGGGGGGGATACGCAGTATTTT
TRBV5-1	TRBJ2-3	-	11	once	CASSVTDTQYF	TGCGCCAGCAGCGTCACAGATACGCAGTATTTT
TRBV7-3	TRBJ2-6	TRBD1	11	many	CASSLLGTATF	TGTGCCAGCAGCTTACTAGGGACAGCGACTTTC
TRBV5-1	TRBJ2-7	-	14	-	CASSLDSRVHEQYF	TGCGCCAGCAGCTTGGATTCCAGGGTCCACGAGCAGTACTTC
TRBV30	TRBJ1-5	-	13	-	CAWSVQGNQPQHF	TGTGCCTGGAGTGTACAGGGCAATCAGCCCCAGCATTTT
TRBV4-3	TRBJ2-5	-	15	-	CASSQVTGIYRTQYF	TGCGCCAGCAGCCAAGTGACAGGAATCTATCGGACCCAGTACTTC
TRBV7-2	TRBJ2-3	-	13	once	CASSLSRTDTQYF	TGTGCCAGCAGCTTATCACGGACAGATACGCAGTATTTT
TRBV29-1	TRBJ2-7	-	12	few	CSVGQGTYEQYF	TGCAGCGTTGGTCAGGGGACCTACGAGCAGTACTTC
TRBV29-1	TRBJ2-6	-	14	few	CSVEGVGGANVLTF	TGCAGCGTTGAAGGGGTCGGGGGGGCCAACGTCCTGACTTTC
TRBV10-3	TRBJ2-5	-	16	few	CAIRGVDRRDQETQYF	TGTGCCATCAGAGGGGTGGATCGGCGGGACCAAGAGACCCAGTACTTC
TRBV5-1	TRBJ2-1	-	17	few	CASSLSIRESLYNEQFF	TGCGCCAGCAGCTTGAGTATAAGGGAAAGTCTTTACAATGAGCAGTTCTTC
TRBV2	TRBJ2-7	TRBD1	12	many	CASDLTGGEQYF	TGTGCCAGTGATTTGACAGGGGGCGAGCAGTACTTC
TRBV30	TRBJ2-7	TRBD1	14	-	CAWRKMTGYYEQYF	TGTGCCTGGAGGAAGATGACAGGGTACTACGAGCAGTACTTC
TRBV6-1	TRBJ2-3	-	15	-	CASSEWGDGTDTQYF	TGTGCCAGCAGTGAATGGGGGGATGGCACAGATACGCAGTATTTT
TRBV29-1	TRBJ2-7	-	14	-	CSVGNRRGSYEQYF	TGCAGCGTTGGGAATAGGCGAGGCTCCTACGAGCAGTACTTC
TRBV7-3	TRBJ2-2	-	13	-	CASSMQPPGELFF	TGTGCCAGCAGTATGCAGCCACCCGGGGAGCTGTTTTTT
TRBV9	TRBJ2-2	-	14	few	CASSPRADGGELFF	TGTGCCAGCAGCCCCCGGGCGGATGGCGGGGAGCTGTTTTTT
TRBV29-1	TRBJ2-1	-	13	-	CSVVTRSRNEQFF	TGCAGCGTTGTAACCCGGAGTCGGAATGAGCAGTTCTTC
TRBV7-3	TRBJ2-1	TRBD1	12	few	CASSSQQGVQFF	TGTGCCAGCAGCTCACAACAGGGGGTGCAGTTCTTC
TRBV30	TRBJ1-2	TRBD1	11	-	CAWRTGGGYTF	TGTGCCTGGAGGACAGGGGGTGGCTACACCTTC
TRBV5-1	TRBJ1-2	-	12	-	CASSLGGNGYTF	TGCGCCAGCAGCCTCGGAGGTAATGGCTACACCTTC